Each of the 5 T cell receptor beta chains below was sequenced from the same sample in a study of radiotherapy plus CTLA-4 blockade in lung cancer (dated by TCRdb to the late 2010s). Library preparation used the immunoSEQ multiplex PCR assay. TCRdb re-hosts the immuneACCESS table, in-frame sequences only. Its copies lack some clones; in the studies checked, an unresolved V gene accounts for under half of them, and the cause for the rest is not known. The sample profile shows roughly 46,000 clones; roughly four fifths of them were found once. Together, the top ten hold roughly 8% of the sample. This specimen consisted of peripheral blood, obtained from a patient treated with radiotherapy plus ipilimumab. Receptor source: a human donor with non-small cell lung cancer who had stable disease on radiotherapy plus ipilimumab.

The chain recombines TRBV7-9 with TRBJ1-1, with TRBD1 as a possible D gene (6 bases). V dropped 5 bases and J dropped 4 bases, with 14 bases sitting between them. The germline CDR1 and CDR2 sequences are SEHNR and FQNEAQ (reference sequence). The CDR3 is 14 amino acids. CDR3 in amino acids: CASSPVDRSTEAFF. The CDR3 DNA reads TGTGCCAGCAGCCCAGTCGACAGGAGCACTGAAGCTTTCTTT.

By share of the sample, this clone is large. The V call is TRBV10-3, the J call TRBJ1-3; no clear D gene. The CDR3 runs 14 residues. Deletions cut 9 bases from V and 4 bases from J, with 16 bases between. Per germline, CDR1 ENHRY and CDR2 SYGVKD. DNA of the CDR3: TGTGCCATTGCTCCCGAACGCTCCGGAAACACCATATATTTT. It translates to CAIAPERSGNTIYF.

The chain has TRBV19 and TRBJ1-5, with D possibly TRBD1 on 5 matching bases. V shed 4 bases and J shed 2 bases, with 12 bases lying between them. The CDR3 is 15 amino acids. CDR1 is LNHDA and CDR2 is SQIVND in the germline V gene (reference sequence). The CDR3 DNA reads TGTGCCAGTAGTAAGGACATGGATGGCAATCAGCCCCAGCATTTT. Amino acids: CASSKDMDGNQPQHF.

The V gene is TRBV2, the J gene TRBJ1-3; D may be TRBD1 (6 bases). V lost 1 base and J 3 bases, leaving 13 bases between the germline ends. In germline, CDR1 is SNHLY, CDR2 FYNNEI. The CDR3 length is 16 residues. The CDR3 sequence: CASSEGGGAFGNTIYF. The CDR3 nucleotides are TGTGCCAGCAGTGAAGGAGGGGGGGCATTTGGAAACACCATATATTTT.

V gene TRBV19 combines with J gene TRBJ1-1, with 8 bases lining up with TRBD1. Per germline, CDR1 LNHDA and CDR2 SQIVND (reference sequence). The V and J ends lost 6 bases and 1 base, in that order; junction bases with no gene match: 4. The CDR3 is made up of 14 amino acids. The CDR3, as DNA: TGTGCCAGTAGGGACAGGGTTCGGAACACTGAAGCTTTCTTT. This sequence encodes CASRDRVRNTEAFF.